The rows below give T cell receptor beta chains drawn from one sample of a study of blood T cell repertoires in COVID-19. This table comes from immunoSEQ multiplex PCR, and its TCRdb copy is limited to in-frame clones, with some not included. Of about 250,000 clones in the sample, more than 70% were seen once. The material sequenced was peripheral blood. Source of these receptors: an elderly woman with COVID-19, enrolled during active disease. CDR3s leave out the opening cysteine and the closing phenylalanine or tryptophan. Each record gives: V gene, J gene, D gene, CDR3 protein. A D gene is named only where the DNA matches it firmly.

V: TRBV5-1; J: TRBJ2-5; D: TRBD2; CDR3: ASSRGGQRQETQY
V: TRBV2; J: TRBJ2-1; D: TRBD1; CDR3: ASKRDRGRSGEQF
V: TRBV11-2; J: TRBJ1-1; D: .; CDR3: ASRGGNTEAF
V: TRBV4-2; J: TRBJ1-1; D: .; CDR3: ASSQVQATEAF
V: TRBV4-3; J: TRBJ1-4; D: .; CDR3: ASSPHGEANEKLF
V: TRBV9; J: TRBJ1-2; D: .; CDR3: ASSGLTGPYT
V: TRBV4-1; J: TRBJ2-5; D: .; CDR3: ASSQEMRGRETQY
V: TRBV6-5; J: TRBJ2-3; D: TRBD2; CDR3: ASSPGTSGTDTQY
V: TRBV10-3; J: TRBJ1-1; D: TRBD1; CDR3: AISSDRERTEAF
V: TRBV6-5; J: TRBJ1-5; D: .; CDR3: ASSSGLGSNQPQH
V: TRBV2; J: TRBJ2-2; D: .; CDR3: ASKAGITGELF
V: TRBV6-5; J: TRBJ2-3; D: TRBD2; CDR3: ASSTGTSGAYTQY
V: TRBV6-5; J: TRBJ1-1; D: .; CDR3: ASSFYTEAF
V: TRBV9; J: TRBJ2-1; D: TRBD2; CDR3: ASSVAGGSYNEQF
V: TRBV29-1; J: TRBJ1-1; D: .; CDR3: SVLTGQNTEAF
V: TRBV28; J: TRBJ2-3; D: TRBD2; CDR3: ASSPSGGATDTQY
V: TRBV5-1; J: TRBJ1-4; D: TRBD1; CDR3: ASSLGQGREKLF
V: TRBV5-1; J: TRBJ1-2; D: TRBD1; CDR3: ASSAGQNYGYT